Included here is one TCR beta chain sequence, with context. This clone turned up a few times. Its specific antigen is unknown. No base quality information exists; no much larger clone differs at one position. This specimen belongs to a study of cytomegalovirus exposure and HLA in healthy donors listed by TCRdb under 2017. A note on the overall study: According to an earlier analysis of a few hundred of the donors, some 170 million T cells yielded roughly 110 million unique TCR beta sequences and 250 to 350 Gb of sequence data. An early release that covered some 630 HLA-typed donors contained approximately 300 gigabases of sequencing data and about 93 million unique TCR sequences. Of the 300 to 500 genotyped donors, 81% were placed in the genetic ancestry cluster associated with self-reported Caucasian donors. The study was designed to test whether signatures of past pathogen exposure could be identified by cataloging public T cell receptors. The study profiled the T cell repertoires of under 850 subjects by immunosequencing and related them to cytomegalovirus serostatus. Besides the first cohort of around 670 subjects, a separate validation cohort made up of 120 or so different subjects was used. To predict cytomegalovirus infection status, the study brought together high-throughput TCR immunosequencing, statistical association of individual TCRs with disease status, and machine learning. A later analysis re-analyzed previously published TCR beta repertoires from hundreds of donors and added high-resolution HLA genotyping to study TCR occurrence patterns. In the later analysis, no new phenotypic data were used to find candidate immune exposures; instead, reliance was placed on TCR beta sequences and their occurrence across donors. An earlier analysis of 587 of the donors used high-throughput TCR beta sequencing to judge whether each TCR beta V gene segment behaved as functional or pseudogenic. Alongside the repertoire data, information on donor age, sex, ethnicity and CMV serostatus was compiled. Genome-wide SNP genotypes for about three fifths of the roughly 670 donors were used in a later genetic analysis, which treated that subset as a discovery cohort. Every discovery cohort repertoire had been produced on one sequencing platform. HLA typing included class I and class II loci at four-digit resolution. The number of typed donors differed by locus: about 620-640 for A, B, C, DRB1 and DQB1; approximately 540 for DQA1; around 610 for DPA1; and roughly 490 for DPB1. Because of strong linkage in the cohort, roughly five DR-DQ haplotypes were treated as single units for association and clustering. Among 300 to 500 genotyped donors of the cohort, an average of around 240,000 unique TCR beta nucleotide sequences was sequenced per donor, of which 15% to 20% were non-productive. Beyond this particular receptor, the publication reports: A further reported finding was that TCR beta sequences accurately predicted the HLA-A and HLA-B alleles for most subjects in the first cohort. In an earlier analysis of under 600 of the donors, most TCR beta V segments were observed in productive rearrangements about 87% or about 30% of the time, broadly matching IMGT annotations. Sequencing depth was assumed to be roughly uniform across donors in the presence/absence analyses, though that assumption may not hold. Immune exposure information for the cohort was limited to CMV serostatus. Across donors, most TCR sequences were observed very rarely, whereas some public TCRs were present in many individuals. When HLA alleles, especially DR and DQ, strongly co-occurred, attributing TCR associations to individual alleles was difficult. In a later analysis, the rate of TCR association differed among HLA loci, with DRB1 alleles having the most associated TCRs and HLA-C alleles having the fewest. Most CMV-associated TCR beta chains appeared to be HLA-restricted in a later analysis, and the HLA associations seemed to be driven largely by CMV exposure. In this cohort, only TCR beta chains were sequenced, and detectable features were limited by the absence of alpha or paired-chain data. According to a later genetic analysis, donors in an Asian-associated ancestry cluster had fewer N-insertions in productive TCRs than the roughly 670-donor mean. According to a later analysis, parvovirus B19, influenza, CMV and Epstein-Barr virus appeared linked to several top co-occurrence clusters. A few of the identified cytomegalovirus-associated TCR beta chains were confirmed in vitro to be specific for cytomegalovirus antigens. According to the authors, the approach could potentially be generalized to other disease states and immunological phenotypes. Compared with equally common non-associated chains, HLA-associated TCR beta chains in a later analysis were more clonally expanded and had lower generation probabilities. At a false discovery rate of 0.05, a later analysis linked approximately 18,000 TCR beta sequences to specific HLA alleles. A total of about 150 TCR beta chains were listed by the study as associated with cytomegalovirus. HLA typing was unavailable for some donors at each locus, so association tests used only the typed subset. Some IMGT-functional V segments, including TRBV6-2 and TRBV6-3, could not be told apart with the 87-base-pair reads, so those segments were excluded. Roughly 17 rarely observed V segments, including chromosome 9 orphons, were excluded from the earlier analysis of a few hundred of the donors because counts were too low. Correlated functional status among segregating V segments might reflect linkage disequilibrium, but an unknown experimental factor could not be ruled out. A cluster of highly shared sequence variants was judged likely to be a technical artifact of the sequencing pipeline. An association between a missense DCLRE1C variant and V-gene and J-gene trimming of TCR beta chains was found in a later genetic analysis and replicated in an independent cohort. Cytomegalovirus status was reported to be diagnosed by the classifier with high specificity and sensitivity in both the original and validation cohorts.

The germline V gene gives CDR1 as SGHRS and CDR2 as YFSETQ. The CDR3 runs 15 amino acids, cysteine and phenylalanine included. The sequence is cut down to CDR3 DNA, 45 bases in frame from base 1. Trimming accounts for 7 bases at V and 4 bases at J, while the number of junction bases matched to no gene is 14. The library relied on the immunoSEQ multiplex PCR assay. A mixture of 60 forward primers for TCR Vbeta segments and 13 reverse primers for TCR Jbeta segments was used in the multiplex PCR. Amplification of the CDR3 region of rearranged TCR beta genes was performed with a multiplex PCR assay on genomic DNA. Amplified TCR beta libraries were sequenced as 87-base-pair reads on the Illumina HiSeq System. On the study's bioinformatics: In a later analysis, some 80 million unique TCR beta chains were counted across the approximately 670 repertoires, and about 10 million of these chains were shared by at least two donors. Raw reads were error-corrected and collapsed into unique sequences by a nearest-neighbor algorithm in which closely related sequences were merged to remove PCR and sequencing errors. To assign V, D and J gene segments, CDR3 sequences were aligned to IMGT reference sequences. For a sequence to be retained, a match of at least six nucleotides was required to both a V gene segment and a J gene segment. A rearrangement counted as productive if the CDR3 had no stop codons and remained in frame with V and J, and every other rearrangement counted as non-productive. Following IMGT convention, CDR3 was defined as the stretch from the second conserved V-encoded cysteine up to the conserved J-encoded phenylalanine. The earlier analysis of about 500 of the donors excluded sequences that lacked an unambiguous match to a single V gene segment. An earlier analysis of a few hundred of the donors classified V segments as functional when productive rearrangements were above 56.7% and as segregating when the standard deviation between donors was above 5%. A statistical classification framework was developed to diagnose cytomegalovirus status using the catalog of TCR beta chain sequences. V and J gene assignment, in a later analysis, came from comparing TCR nucleotide sequences with IMGT/GENE-DB human TR gene sequences. A later analysis assigned CDR3 sequences and most-parsimonious VDJ recombination scenarios with the TCRdist pipeline. In a later analysis, each TCR beta chain was defined by its CDR3 amino acid sequence together with its V-gene family, and reads lacking a unique V-gene family were excluded. As a way to deal with suspected cross-contamination and a sequencing artifact, a later analysis dropped approximately 570 nucleotide sequences that were highly shared and had low generation probability. In a later analysis, a clonal expansion index was calculated for each public chain from normalized within-repertoire ranks of inferred template counts. In a later analysis, generation probabilities were computed with a VDJ recombination model fitted to out-of-frame rearrangements, and the resulting probabilities were checked against IGoR. Hypergeometric tests were used in a later analysis to score TCR-TCR, TCR-HLA and TCR-CMV co-occurrence, with a repertoire-size bias correction applied to the TCR pairs. In a later analysis, false discovery rates were estimated by permuting HLA or CMV assignments 20 times. In a later analysis, co-occurring TCRs were grouped using DBSCAN, and TCRdist sequence similarity was added for clustering within HLA-allele-positive subsets. Repertoires with fewer than 30,000 or more than 120,000 public chains, plus five repertoires with anomalous nucleotide sharing, were excluded from co-occurrence clustering. The table was pulled from immuneACCESS by TCRdb, which kept in-frame rearrangements only. Such tables lose some clones; where checked, under half of the loss comes from unresolved V genes, and the rest has no known cause. The DNA gave D and trimming, while V, J and clone size come from that table. Counted in this sample were about 130,000 clones; more than 9.5% of them appeared once. Roughly 1.9% of the sample lies in the top ten.

In total, about 650 healthy bone marrow donors made up the cohort. All cohort members were sampled while nominally healthy, although unrecorded immune exposures were likely present. The donor was CMV seronegative and was included in the group of a few hundred seronegative cohort members. Each donor provided a peripheral blood sample, and peripheral blood mononuclear cells were used for TCR beta sequencing. The Qiagen DNeasy Blood Extraction Kit was used to extract genomic DNA from the blood cell samples. The TCR originated in a man aged 45-65 years in good health and CMV-seronegative. The chain joins TRBV5-1 to TRBJ2-7; 7 bases in the junction line up with TRBD2. The sequenced material came from PBMCs. The nucleotide sequence reads TGCGCCAGCCACGTTAGCGCGGGAGAAGCGTACGAGCAGTACTTC. The resulting protein is CASHVSAGEAYEQYF.